Listed here is a single T cell receptor (beta chain). In the source study's methods: Amplifying reference gene primers gave estimates of nucleated cell counts. Libraries were prepared by immunoSEQ multiplex PCR; TCRdb keeps only in-frame clonotypes and omits some of them. V, J and clone size derive from that table, while D and trimming were established from the DNA sequence. The data show about 100,000 clones, around 87% seen once. This sample was taken from a study of blood T cell repertoires in COVID-19. About the study: Samples came from the United States, Italy and Spain, spanning acute and convalescent COVID-19. The analysed material was cDNA or gDNA that came from T cells, B-cell-depleted T cells, or PBMCs.

Seattle's enrolled individuals joined amid active infection and were then monitored longitudinally. There are 15 residues in the CDR3. Per the germline V gene, CDR1 is MGHDK and CDR2 is SYGVNS. V lost 3 bases to trimming and J lost 0 bases, with 9 bases between them. The chain uses TRBV25-1 and TRBJ2-4; D unresolved. The receptor was isolated from a woman between 45 and 65 years old with COVID-19, enrolled during active disease. Input material: peripheral blood. The CDR3 spells CASSDTLLAKNIQYF. The CDR3 nucleotides are TGTGCCAGCAGTGACACTTTACTAGCCAAAAACATTCAGTACTTC.